Described below is a single T cell receptor beta chain sequence and its context. These data originate in a study of shared clonotypes between healthy human individuals. V was pared by 0 bases and J by 5 bases, with 13 bases between. Germline V lookup: CDR1 MGHRA, CDR2 YSYEKL. CDR3 length: 15 residues. At the deep level, the assay was run. Libraries were prepared by immunoSEQ multiplex PCR; TCRdb keeps only in-frame clonotypes and omits some of them. The sample lists hundreds of thousands of clones, around 97% seen once, with approximately 0.057% in the top ten. This TCR was recovered from a woman aged 25-40 years in good health. Material: naive CD4+ T cells sorted from blood. Subset described: CD45RA+ positively selected. V gene TRBV4-1 combines with J gene TRBJ2-5; no firm D call. The CDR3 loop reads CASSQDVPSWETQYF. DNA for the CDR3: TGCGCCAGCAGCCAAGATGTACCTAGTTGGGAGACCCAGTACTTC.